The source of this T cell receptor (beta chain) is a study of T cell responses to AZD1222 COVID-19 vaccine. Study-level points and caveats: Clonal diversity was possibly underestimated, and white British individuals and females predominated among donors. Samples come after the peak T cell response, not at day 14. Unmutated variant regions are reportedly the target of nearly half of TCRs that are spike-specific.

This table comes from immunoSEQ multiplex PCR, and its TCRdb copy is limited to in-frame clones, with some not included. The sample has some 130,000 clones; around 90% are singletons. About this clone: Antigen: not known.

V dropped 4 bases and J dropped 7; count of bases not matched to a gene: 5. The CDR3 runs 13 residues. Germline assignment: CDR1 SGHDN and CDR2 FVKESK. Second-dose timings of about 4 or about 12 weeks were pooled. The chain carries TRBV14 and TRBJ2-7, with 9 positions matching TRBD1. The sequencing used peripheral blood, collected 28 days after the second AZD1222 dose. The receptor comes from an adult who received the AZD1222 COVID-19 vaccine. Written as DNA, the CDR3 is TGTGCCAGCAGCCCACAGGGGGCGGGGGAGCAGTACTTC. This translates into CASSPQGAGEQYF.